This is a list of T cell receptor beta chains from one sample in a study of cytomegalovirus exposure and HLA in healthy donors. Sequencing was performed with immunoSEQ multiplex PCR; in TCRdb, only in-frame clones are kept and a portion is missing. Among fewer than 90,000 clones listed, 84% were seen once. Sequencing input: PBMCs. The receptors stem from a woman younger than 35 in good health and CMV-seropositive. Each CDR3 is given with its conserved first and last residue. The D gene is left open where the match is weak. The size field is filled for only some rows; it gives once, few, many or a size class.

cdr3_nt	cdr3_aa	clone_size	v_call	j_call	d_call
TGCGCCAGCAGCCATTGGGAACAGGGGGGGAACTATGGCTACACCTTC	CASSHWEQGGNYGYTF	NA	TRBV4-1	TRBJ1-2	TRBD1
TGTGCCAGCAGGGATGAGGTCTATGGCTACACCTTC	CASRDEVYGYTF	NA	TRBV6-1	TRBJ1-2	NA
TGTGCCAGCAGGGGTCTCAGGGGGTCAAACACTGAAGCTTTCTTT	CASRGLRGSNTEAFF	NA	TRBV2	TRBJ1-1	TRBD1
TGCGCCAGCAGCTCGGGACAGTACCTCTCCTACGAGCAGTACTTC	CASSSGQYLSYEQYF	NA	TRBV5-1	TRBJ2-7	TRBD1
TGTGCCAGCAGTGACGGGGGGGTTTATCCCCTCCACTTT	CASSDGGVYPLHF	NA	TRBV6-1	TRBJ1-6	NA
TGCGCCAGCAGCCTTTTCGCCCAGAACAATGAGCAGTTCTTC	CASSLFAQNNEQFF	NA	TRBV4-3	TRBJ2-1	NA
TGTGCCAGCAGCTTAGACCAGGGGTCCGCTTTCTTT	CASSLDQGSAFF	NA	TRBV11-2	TRBJ1-1	NA
TGTGCCAGCAGTTTAGTAGATAGTGTCAAAAACATTCAGTACTTC	CASSLVDSVKNIQYF	NA	TRBV28	TRBJ2-4	NA
TGTGCCAGCCGACCCTGGACAGAAGTGCGGGCTGGCTACACCTTC	CASRPWTEVRAGYTF	NA	TRBV6-5	TRBJ1-2	NA
TGTGCCAGCAGTCGCGGGGTAGCCAAAAACATTCAGTACTTC	CASSRGVAKNIQYF	NA	TRBV6-5	TRBJ2-4	NA
TGTGCCAGCAGTGGGGGGGGGACGTACAATGAGCAGTTCTTC	CASSGGGTYNEQFF	NA	TRBV2	TRBJ2-1	TRBD2
TGCGCCAGCAGCCACCAACAGGGGAGTAATGAAAAACTGTTTTTT	CASSHQQGSNEKLFF	NA	TRBV4-1	TRBJ1-4	TRBD1
TGTGCCAGCAGCTTATCTCCGTACTCTGGAAACACCATATATTTT	CASSLSPYSGNTIYF	NA	TRBV7-2	TRBJ1-3	NA
TGTGCCAGCAGCCAAGTTGGACAGGTTAATGAAAAACTGTTTTTT	CASSQVGQVNEKLFF	NA	TRBV4-2	TRBJ1-4	TRBD1
TGTGCCAGCAGCGGACAAGAGGTGGCCTACGAGCAGTACTTC	CASSGQEVAYEQYF	NA	TRBV7-2	TRBJ2-7	NA
TGTGCCAGCAGCCAAGATCGGGACACATACAGACATGGCTACACCTTC	CASSQDRDTYRHGYTF	few	TRBV4-2	TRBJ1-2	NA
TGCGCCAGCAGCTTTTCGGGGGCCAACGTCCTGACTTTC	CASSFSGANVLTF	NA	TRBV5-1	TRBJ2-6	NA
TGTGCCAGCTCAGAGACAGGGGGGTACACTGAAGCTTTCTTT	CASSETGGYTEAFF	NA	TRBV18	TRBJ1-1	TRBD1
TGTGCCAGCTCACCGACTGGGTCGTATAAAGATGAAAAACTGTTTTTT	CASSPTGSYKDEKLFF	NA	TRBV18	TRBJ1-4	NA
TGTGCCAGCAGCCAGGGACAGGGGGGGACTGAAGCTTTCTTT	CASSQGQGGTEAFF	few	TRBV4-2	TRBJ1-1	TRBD1
TGTGCCAGCAGCCCTCGAGGGGAAAAACTGTTTTTT	CASSPRGEKLFF	few	TRBV4-2	TRBJ1-4	NA
TGCAGCGTTGAGGGGAGCAATGAAAAACTGTTTTTT	CSVEGSNEKLFF	NA	TRBV29-1	TRBJ1-4	NA
TGTGCCAGCACATCAGGGGACCCCCTCGCCCAGCCCCAGCATTTT	CASTSGDPLAQPQHF	NA	TRBV6-5	TRBJ1-5	NA
TGTGCCAGCAGCTTAGGGCTAAGGGGGTCCAACAATGAGCAGTTCTTC	CASSLGLRGSNNEQFF	NA	TRBV7-8	TRBJ2-1	NA
TGTGCCAGCAGCCTTGCAGGGGCTCGAAATTCACCCCTCCACTTT	CASSLAGARNSPLHF	NA	TRBV27	TRBJ1-6	NA
TGTGCCTGGAGTGAGCTGGGACAGGGATCCAATTCACCCCTCCACTTT	CAWSELGQGSNSPLHF	NA	TRBV30	TRBJ1-6	TRBD1
TGTGCCAGCAGCTCGGGAACAGGGGACACCGGGGAGCTGTTTTTT	CASSSGTGDTGELFF	NA	TRBV7-9	TRBJ2-2	TRBD1
TGTGCCAGCAGCCCCGGACAGGGCCGGACCGGGGAGCTGTTTTTT	CASSPGQGRTGELFF	once	TRBV11-3	TRBJ2-2	TRBD1
TGTGCCAGCAGCTTAAGCTCTATCGGAACAGTCAAGAACACCGGGGAGCTGTTTTTT	CASSLSSIGTVKNTGELFF	NA	TRBV13	TRBJ2-2	NA
TGTGCCAGCAGTTTGAGCGGAGTCTATGGCTACACCTTC	CASSLSGVYGYTF	NA	TRBV27	TRBJ1-2	NA
TGTGCCAGCAGTTTCACGGAGTTCAGCAATCAGCCCCAGCATTTT	CASSFTEFSNQPQHF	NA	TRBV28	TRBJ1-5	NA
TGTGCCAGCAGTGGGGGAGCAGGCACAGATACGCAGTATTTT	CASSGGAGTDTQYF	NA	TRBV2	TRBJ2-3	NA
TGTGCCAGCAGTTTACGACAGGCCTACAATGAGCAGTTCTTC	CASSLRQAYNEQFF	NA	TRBV6-6	TRBJ2-1	NA
TGTGCCAGAGGACAGGGTGGGTCATCACCCCTCCACTTT	CARGQGGSSPLHF	few	TRBV2	TRBJ1-6	TRBD1
TGTGCCAGCAGCCTACCCGGGACAGGACCCACCGGGGTGAGATACGCGCAGTACTTC	CASSLPGTGPTGVRYAQYF	NA	TRBV5-6	TRBJ2-7	TRBD1
TGTGCCATCAGTGAGTCGGTGACAGGGAATGGCTACACCTTC	CAISESVTGNGYTF	few	TRBV10-3	TRBJ1-2	TRBD1
TGTGCCAGCAGCTTCAGCGGGGGCCGCGGGAATGAGCAGTTCTTC	CASSFSGGRGNEQFF	NA	TRBV7-6	TRBJ2-1	TRBD2
TGTGCCAGCAGCCTGGACGGAGGTTTTTCCTACGAGCAGTACTTC	CASSLDGGFSYEQYF	NA	TRBV28	TRBJ2-7	NA
TGCGCCAGCAGTCAATCGGACCGACTACAGGGGGTAGTATGTGGGCAGCCCCAGCATTTT	CASSQSDRLQGVVCGQPQHF	NA	TRBV23-1	TRBJ1-5	TRBD1
TGCAGCGTTGCGCCCACGGGGGGAGGCAGTGAAAAACTGTTTTTT	CSVAPTGGGSEKLFF	few	TRBV29-1	TRBJ1-4	NA